The rows below give T cell receptor beta chains drawn from one sample of a study of blood T cell repertoires in COVID-19. TCRdb's copy holds only in-frame clones and misses some; the assay was immunoSEQ multiplex PCR. The profile covers approximately 280,000 clones, with 75% to 85% appearing a single time and 4% to 6% taken by the ten largest. The specimen was peripheral blood. These receptors originate from a man in his fifties with active or convalescent COVID-19. CDR3s include the opening cysteine and the closing phenylalanine or tryptophan.

cdr3_aa v_call
CATSRENTVNTEAFF TRBV15
CASSPQMNTEAFF TRBV27
CASSGQQGSGNTIYF TRBV7-9
CASSIKWETGSGYTF TRBV19
CASSLLGQGVLDDETQYF TRBV7-8
CSVAGGPTDTQYF TRBV29-1
CASSSITGEQYF TRBV7-9
CASTLDEQGSTEAFF TRBV2
CASSSAVAGRRSYEQYF TRBV5-1
CSVGTGENTGELFF TRBV29-1
CASSLDEGRNQPQHF TRBV5-4
CASSPEAGGEKLFF TRBV5-4
CATSDYGRGRADGGYTF TRBV24-1
CASSLQRETNEQYF TRBV14
CASTFNPAGGKAGYTF TRBV5-1
CASSHLTSGRVNEQFF TRBV3-1/TRBV3-2